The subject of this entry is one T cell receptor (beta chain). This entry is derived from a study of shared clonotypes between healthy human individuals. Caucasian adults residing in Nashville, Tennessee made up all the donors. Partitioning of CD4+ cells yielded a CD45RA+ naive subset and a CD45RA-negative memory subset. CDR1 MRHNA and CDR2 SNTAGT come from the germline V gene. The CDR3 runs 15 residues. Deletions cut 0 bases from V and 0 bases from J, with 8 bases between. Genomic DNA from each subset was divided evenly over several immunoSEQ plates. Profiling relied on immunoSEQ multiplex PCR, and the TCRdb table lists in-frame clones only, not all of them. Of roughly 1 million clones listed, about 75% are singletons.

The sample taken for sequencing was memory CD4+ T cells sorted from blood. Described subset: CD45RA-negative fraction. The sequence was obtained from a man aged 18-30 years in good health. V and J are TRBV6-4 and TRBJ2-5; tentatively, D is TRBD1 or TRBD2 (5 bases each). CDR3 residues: CASSDSGTHQETQYF. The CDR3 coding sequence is TGTGCCAGCAGTGACTCCGGGACCCACCAAGAGACCCAGTACTTC.